The 8 T cell receptor beta chains below come from one sample, sequenced in a study of cytomegalovirus exposure and HLA in healthy donors. Primers included in the PCR were 60 Vbeta and 13 Jbeta primers. The protocol was immunoSEQ multiplex PCR, while the TCRdb copy is restricted to in-frame clones and leaves out a portion. The sample spans about 48,000 clones; the ten largest clones claim 5.5% to 7%. Sequencing was done on a sample of PBMCs. These receptor sequences come from a male donor in good health and CMV-seropositive.

The genes are TRBV5-8 and TRBJ1-3, with D perhaps TRBD1 (6 bases). This CDR3 region has 18 residues. With 3 bases removed from V and 2 bases from J, the gap between germline ends came to 21 bases. Germline V gives CDR1 SGHTS, CDR2 YDEGEE. The CDR3 DNA follows: TGTGCCAGCAGCTGGCCCCGGGAATTGACAGGACCTGGAAACACCATATATTTT. This encodes CASSWPRELTGPGNTIYF.

The chain carries TRBV2 and TRBJ1-1; D unclear. V shed 7 bases and J shed 1 base, with 13 bases lying between them. Germline values: CDR1 SNHLY, CDR2 FYNNEI. The CDR3 totals 14 residues. The CDR3 DNA sequence: TGTGCCAGCACCCCTATAGGCGGGAACACTGAAGCTTTCTTT. It is translated as CASTPIGGNTEAFF.

V gene TRBV5-1 combines with J gene TRBJ2-1; 14 bases map to TRBD2. CDR1 and CDR2 (germline): SGHRS, YFSETQ. J lost 9 bases, V lost 4 bases, and 9 bases had no gene match. This CDR3 region has 16 residues. The CDR3 nucleotides are TGCGCCAGCAGCACGGGACTAGCGGGGGAGCTGGGTGAGCAGTTCTTC. It specifies CASSTGLAGELGEQFF.

The chain couples TRBV11-3 to TRBJ1-5; D possibly corresponds to TRBD1 (5 bases). The CDR3 has 12 residues. Germline-derived CDR1 and CDR2 are SGHNT and YENEEA. V lost 5 bases to trimming and J lost 6 bases, with 8 bases between them. The CDR3 sequence is CASSPQGQPQHF. Here the CDR3 DNA reads TGTGCCAGCAGCCCTCAGGGTCAGCCCCAGCATTTT.

The V and J genes are TRBV6-5 and TRBJ1-4; no reliable D call. Trimming removed 4 bases at V and 8 bases at J, with 17 bases between. The CDR3 is 15 amino acids. Germline lookup yields CDR1 MNHEY and CDR2 SVGAGI. The DNA of the CDR3 is TGTGCCAGCAGTTCCCAACCGCTATCATGGGAAAAACTGTTTTTT. This codes for CASSSQPLSWEKLFF.

V usage is TRBV6-1 and J usage is TRBJ1-1; D unclear. The germline gives CDR1 MNHNS, CDR2 SASEGT. This CDR3 spans 11 amino acids. The V end was cut by 7 bases, the J end by 4 bases, with 7 bases between. The CDR3 bases are TGTGCCAGCATCCGGGGCACTGAAGCTTTCTTT. Translating gives CASIRGTEAFF.

The chain carries TRBV19 and TRBJ1-2, with D unclear. The CDR3 covers 14 residues. The germline CDR1 and CDR2 sequences are LNHDA and SQIVND (reference sequence). V lost 7 bases and J 3 bases, leaving 15 bases between the germline ends. Here the CDR3 reads CASNINPAYYGYTF. The CDR3 DNA follows: TGTGCCAGTAACATCAACCCCGCATACTATGGCTACACCTTC.

V is TRBV7-2 and J is TRBJ2-5; 10 positions agree with TRBD2. Matching the DNA end better, TRBJ2-7 makes the J call doubtful. From germline, CDR1 is SGHTA and CDR2 FQGNSA. This CDR3 is built from 15 residues. CDR3 amino acids: CASSPLAGFAYEQYF. The CDR3 bases are TGTGCCAGCAGCCCACTAGCGGGGTTCGCCTACGAGCAGTACTTC.